This T cell receptor beta chain was observed in a study of chemoradiotherapy in HPV16-positive cancers. Overall study context: Candidate HPV-specific T-cell clones and common TCR motifs came from functional assays in a couple of HPV16-positive patients. Whole-study findings and limits: Better recurrence-free survival went with HPV-responsive T-cell expansion in HPV16-positive patients.

This clone was found a few times. Its antigen is not identified. Repertoires were generated with immunoSEQ multiplex PCR, while TCRdb's copy carries only in-frame clones and drops some. This table has about 2,300 clones, roughly 90% appearing once. The V end was cut by 0 bases, the J end by 4 bases, with 16 bases between. Germline V lookup: CDR1 LGHNA, CDR2 YSLEER. The CDR3 spans 16 residues. Repeated repertoire sampling spanned the course of chemoradiotherapy. Sequenced here: tumor tissue, sampled from a patient who underwent chemoradiotherapy. The clonotype originates from a human donor with HPV-associated anogenital cancer. J is TRBJ2-7 and V is TRBV4-3, with D tentatively TRBD1 (5 bases). The CDR3 nucleotides are TGCGCCAGCAGCCAAGATCTCTGGGGCTCAGGGTACGAGCAGTACTTC. Its translation: CASSQDLWGSGYEQYF.